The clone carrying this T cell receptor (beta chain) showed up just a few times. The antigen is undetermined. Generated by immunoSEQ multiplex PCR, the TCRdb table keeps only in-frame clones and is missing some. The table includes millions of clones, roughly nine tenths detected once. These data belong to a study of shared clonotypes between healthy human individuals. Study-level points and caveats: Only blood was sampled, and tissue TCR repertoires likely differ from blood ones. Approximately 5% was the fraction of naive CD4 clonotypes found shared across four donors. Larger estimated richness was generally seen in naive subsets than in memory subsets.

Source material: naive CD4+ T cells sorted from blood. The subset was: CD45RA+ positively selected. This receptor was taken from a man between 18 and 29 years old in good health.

DNA for the CDR3: TGTGCCAGCAGCTCCAGAGGACAGGGTCTAAATTCACCCCTCCACTTT. Translation: CASSSRGQGLNSPLHF. V and J are TRBV7-2 and TRBJ1-6; TRBD1 matches 8 bases. The CDR3 sequence is 16 residues long. Germline V lookup: CDR1 SGHTA, CDR2 FQGNSA. V trimming: 4 bases; J trimming: 7 bases; junction bases outside the gene matches: 9.